This T cell receptor beta chain stems from a study of blood T cell repertoires in COVID-19. About the study: Sample material is recorded as cDNA or gDNA derived from T cells, B-cell-depleted T cells, or PBMCs.

Per the original methods: Estimation of nucleated cell counts was performed using reference gene primer amplification. Profiled with immunoSEQ multiplex PCR; TCRdb holds only in-frame clones, not every one. The DNA gave D and trimming, while V, J and clone size come from that table. The sample includes roughly 200,000 clones, just under 80% seen only once; the top ten take about 6.5%. The CDR3 is 16 residues long. Germline CDR1 is SGHTS and CDR2 is YDEGEE. V was pared by 4 bases and J by 10 bases, with 24 bases between. The table lists this clone with a count of one. The V and J genes are TRBV5-8 and TRBJ2-1; a possible D gene is TRBD2 (7 bases). What was sequenced was peripheral blood. The TCR comes from a man aged 70-80 years with active or convalescent COVID-19. The CDR3 nucleotides are TGTGCCAGCAGCCTCGGGGGGCGGCACCCTTGGAGCGAGCAGTTCTTC. This translates into CASSLGGRHPWSEQFF.